This TCR beta chain was captured in a study of shared clonotypes between healthy human individuals. As concerns this clone: Its antigen is unidentified.

Clones were read by immunoSEQ multiplex PCR, and TCRdb kept only the in-frame ones, dropping some. The table has fewer than 200,000 clones, roughly 91% seen once. Study-level results: Blood was the sole source, and tissue repertoires probably differ.

The V end was cut by 6 bases, the J end by 5 bases, with 17 bases between. CDR1 is WSHSY, CDR2 SAAADI, per germline. There are 14 residues in the CDR3. The rearrangement links TRBV10-2 to TRBJ2-7, with D uncertain. The sample consisted of naive CD4+ T cells sorted from blood. Subset of the sample: CD45RA+ positively selected. The origin of this receptor is a woman in her 30s in good health. DNA of the CDR3: TGCGCCAGCAGCGGCCCTAGTGGCAACCACGAGCAGTACTTC. It codes for CASSGPSGNHEQYF.